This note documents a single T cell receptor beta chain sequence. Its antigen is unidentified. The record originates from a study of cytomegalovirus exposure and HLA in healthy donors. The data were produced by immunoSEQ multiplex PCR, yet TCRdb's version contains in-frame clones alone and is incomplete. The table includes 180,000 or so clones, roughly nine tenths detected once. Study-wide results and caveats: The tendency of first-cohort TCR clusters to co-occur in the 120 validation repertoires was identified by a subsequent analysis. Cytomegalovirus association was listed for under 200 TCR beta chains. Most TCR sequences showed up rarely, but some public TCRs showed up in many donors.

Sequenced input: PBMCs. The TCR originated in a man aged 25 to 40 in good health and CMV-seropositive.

CDR3 sequence reads: CASRFRTYSYNEQFF. CDR3 DNA sequence: TGTGCCAGCAGGTTTCGGACGTACTCCTACAATGAGCAGTTCTTC. This chain links TRBV5-6 with TRBJ2-1; no firm D call. CDR3 length equals 15 residues. Germline CDR1 reads SGHDT; CDR2 reads YYEEEE. V was clipped by 5 bases and J by 0 bases, with 12 bases between them.